The text below deals with one T cell receptor (beta chain). Assay: immunoSEQ multiplex PCR; the TCRdb copy retains only in-frame clones and omits some. The sample lists 400,000 to 500,000 clones, approximately 90% occurring once. Trimming removed 1 base from V and 3 bases from J; junction bases left unmatched: 9. The length of the CDR3 is 17 residues. CDR1 and CDR2 (germline): SGHDN, FVKESK. This specimen comes from a study of blood T cell repertoires in COVID-19. The TCR comes from a woman aged 25 to 39 with active or convalescent COVID-19. This rearrangement joins TRBV14 to TRBJ1-3, with TRBD1 identical over 7 bases. Input material: peripheral blood. In DNA form, the CDR3 reads TGTGCCAGCAGCCAAGTTCACCGGGACAGCCTTGGAAACACCATATATTTT. Protein product: CASSQVHRDSLGNTIYF.